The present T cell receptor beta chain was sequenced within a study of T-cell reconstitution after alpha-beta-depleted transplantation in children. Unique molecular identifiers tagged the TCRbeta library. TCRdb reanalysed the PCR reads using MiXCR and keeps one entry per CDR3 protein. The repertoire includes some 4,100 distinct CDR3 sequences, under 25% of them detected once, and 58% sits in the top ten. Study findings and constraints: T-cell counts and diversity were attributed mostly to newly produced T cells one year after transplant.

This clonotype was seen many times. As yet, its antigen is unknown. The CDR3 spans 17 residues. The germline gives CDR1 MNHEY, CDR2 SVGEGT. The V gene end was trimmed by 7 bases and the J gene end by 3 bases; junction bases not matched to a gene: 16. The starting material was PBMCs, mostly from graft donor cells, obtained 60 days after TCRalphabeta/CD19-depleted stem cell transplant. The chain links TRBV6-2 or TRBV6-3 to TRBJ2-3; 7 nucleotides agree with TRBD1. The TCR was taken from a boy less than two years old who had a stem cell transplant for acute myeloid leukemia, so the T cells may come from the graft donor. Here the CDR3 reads CASTRGSPSTRTDTQYF. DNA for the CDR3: TGTGCCAGCACCAGGGGGAGCCCTTCTACTAGGACAGATACGCAGTATTTT.